These 21 T cell receptor beta chains were sequenced from one sample in a study of tumor and adjacent non-tumor tissue in lung cancer. RNA was extracted from bulk tissue without any cell sorting. More than 3 cm separated this lung sample from the edge of the tumor. The library came from three nested PCR rounds adapted from ARM-PCR protocols. One entry per CDR3 protein results from TCRdb running MiXCR on the multiplex PCR reads. The table includes 85,000 to 130,000 distinct CDR3 sequences, 55% to 65% detected once. The sample taken for sequencing was distant non-tumor lung tissue. Receptor source: a young man with non-small cell lung cancer.

With regard to this clonotype: A read error may produce the germline difference seen at one junction end. The genes are TRBV20-1 and TRBJ2-3; D may correspond to TRBD1 or TRBD2 (5 bases each). The CDR3 totals 14 residues. Germline values: CDR1 DFQATT, CDR2 SNEGSKA (reference sequence). CDR3 sequence: CSARAVSQGDTQFF. CDR3 nucleotides: TGCAGTGCTAGAGCGGTCAGTCAGGGAGATACGCAGTTTTTT.

To note about this clonotype: The germline gene is not matched at one end of the junction; a read error may be the cause. V is TRBV12-3 or TRBV12-4 and J is TRBJ2-7; perhaps TRBD1 as D (6 bases). The CDR3 totals 13 residues. CDR3 sequence: CASSWVRGFEQYF. The CDR3 region has the DNA TGTGCTAGCAGTTGGGTCAGGGGCTTCGAGCAGTACTTC.

As regards this clonotype: Relative to the germline gene, one junction end is altered; a read error may explain this. J is TRBJ2-5 and V is TRBV20-1; 8 bases are shared with TRBD2. Per the germline V gene, CDR1 is DFQATT and CDR2 is SNEGSKA (reference sequence). This CDR3 spans 14 amino acids. CDR3: CSASGTSGWETQYF. The CDR3 region has the DNA TGCAGTGCTAGTGGAACTAGCGGATGGGAGACCCAATACTTC.

Comments on this clonotype: Germline is not matched at one junction end, which may reflect a read error. This rearrangement joins TRBV12-3 or TRBV12-4 to TRBJ1-1; 7 bases map to TRBD1. There are 14 residues in the CDR3. The CDR3 region has the DNA TGTGACAGCAGTCTAGGTGGAGGGGGCTCTGGAGCTTTCTTT. The encoded protein is CDSSLGGGGSGAFF.

The sample holds one count of this clonotype. The junction departs from germline at one end; a sequencing error may be responsible. The CDR3 DNA reads TGTGCCGGCATCTTTTTGGGGACCGGGGGGCTGTTTTTT. Translation: CAGIFLGTGGLFF. V usage is TRBV5-6 and J usage is TRBJ2-2; D perhaps matches TRBD2 (6 bases). CDR1 is SGHDT, CDR2 YYEEEE, per germline. The CDR3 consists of 13 residues.

In this sample, this clonotype is medium-sized. The gene calls are TRBV11-3 and TRBJ2-1; 12 positions match TRBD1. This CDR3 spans 14 amino acids. Germline values: CDR1 SGHNT, CDR2 YENEEA. V dropped 4 bases and J dropped 8; count of bases not matched to a gene: 3. The chain's CDR3 is CASSWGTGGYEQFF. In DNA, the CDR3 is TGTGCCAGCAGCTGGGGGACAGGGGGCTATGAGCAGTTCTTC.

Details on this clonotype: One end of the junction fails to match germline, which may point to a read error. The chain links TRBV5-4 to TRBJ1-1, with 9 positions matching TRBD1. The V gene's germline CDR1 is SGHNT and CDR2 YYREEE (reference sequence). The CDR3 extends over 14 amino acids. CDR3 sequence: CASSLTGGPTEALF. The CDR3 nucleotides read TGTGCCAGCAGCTTGACAGGGGGCCCGACTGAAGCTTTGTTT.

This clonotype was seen many times. The chain is built from TRBV5-4 and TRBJ2-3; no firm D call. Trimming took off 0 bases at V and 5 bases at J, with 10 bases between the two ends. Germline CDR1 and CDR2: SGHNT and YYREEE (reference sequence). There are 14 residues in the CDR3. The CDR3 reads CASSLVSTQDTQYF. CDR3 DNA: TGTGCCAGCAGCTTGGTGTCTACACAAGATACGCAGTATTTT.

There are many counts of this clonotype. CDR3 residues: CASSIWDEQYF. DNA of the CDR3: TGTGCCAGCAGCATTTGGGACGAGCAGTACTTC. The genes are TRBV6-1 and TRBJ2-7; D is unclear. The V gene's germline CDR1 is MNHNS and CDR2 SASEGT. The CDR3 covers 11 residues. The V and J ends lost 6 bases and 5 bases respectively, with 8 bases between them.

V usage is TRBV5-1 and J usage is TRBJ2-2; D may be TRBD1 (6 bases). V shed 1 base and J shed 7 bases, with 11 bases lying between them. This CDR3 contains 14 residues. Germline loops: CDR1 SGHRS, CDR2 YFSETQ. In DNA, the CDR3 is TGCGCCAGCAGCTTGTCAGGGGCGGACGGGGAGCTGTTTTTT. This encodes CASSLSGADGELFF. Looking up the rest from reference TRBV5-1 and TRBJ2-2 gives the full variable domain: KAGVTQTPRYLIKTRGQQVTLSCSPISGHRSVSWYQQTPGQGLQFLFEYFSETQRNKGNFPGRFSGRQFSNSRSEMNVSTLELGDSALYLCASSLSGADGELFFGEGSRLTVL.

About this clonotype itself: No conserved phenylalanine or tryptophan ends this CDR3, so it is likely a read error. The chain combines TRBV12-3 or TRBV12-4 with TRBJ2-7; 8 bases line up with TRBD1. The CDR3 contains 13 residues. This chain's CDR3 is CTSSRDRGHEQYS. The CDR3 region has the DNA TGTACCAGCAGCCGCGACAGGGGCCACGAGCAGTACTCC.

The chain recombines TRBV24-1 with TRBJ2-6; no clear D gene. CDR1 and CDR2 from the germline V gene are KGHDR and SFDVKD. The CDR3 is 14 amino acids. Deletions cut 9 bases from V and 1 base from J, with 9 bases between. CDR3 loop: CATADWSGANVLTF. CDR3 sequence (DNA): TGTGCCACCGCTGACTGGTCTGGGGCCAACGTCCTGACTTTC.

A note on this clonotype: Without the conserved terminal phenylalanine or tryptophan, this CDR3 likely stems from a read error. The chain links TRBV15 to TRBJ1-5, with no clear D. This CDR3 is 16 amino acids long. With 0 bases removed from V and 2 bases from J, the gap between germline ends came to 11 bases. Germline-derived CDR1 and CDR2 are LNHNV and YYDKDF (reference sequence). The CDR3 DNA reads as TGTGCCACCAGCAGAGATGAAGGCGGGGGCAATCAGCCCCAGCATCTT. It encodes CATSRDEGGGNQPQHL.

As regards this clonotype: The germline gene is not matched at one end of the junction; a read error may be the cause. Here the CDR3 reads CVSSREITDAQYF. Here the CDR3 DNA reads TGTGTCAGCAGCCGAGAAATCACGGATGCGCAGTATTTT. The rearrangement uses TRBV11-3 and TRBJ2-3; D is unresolved. Germline V gives CDR1 SGHNT, CDR2 YENEEA. The CDR3 is 13 amino acids.

This clonotype was seen only once. One end of the junction fails to match germline, which may point to a read error. This chain links TRBV20-1 with TRBJ2-1, with TRBD2 matching over 7 bases. CDR3 length: 13 residues. Per germline, CDR1 DFQATT and CDR2 SNEGSKA (reference sequence). CDR3: CSAIGEGNNEQSF. CDR3 sequence (DNA): TGCAGTGCCATCGGGGAGGGCAACAATGAGCAGTCCTTC.

The chain is built from TRBV5-1 and TRBJ2-1; no clear D gene. Germline V gene data show CDR1 as SGHRS and CDR2 as YFSETQ. CDR3 size: 13 residues. Trimming removed 5 bases from V and 6 bases from J, with 12 bases in between. The CDR3: CASRVAPTNEQFF. For the CDR3, the DNA is TGCGCCAGCAGGGTTGCCCCTACCAATGAGCAGTTCTTC.

This clonotype has just one count. A read error may account for a junction end that differs from germline. This chain links TRBV20-1 with TRBJ1-4; the match to TRBD1 covers 9 bases. CDR1 DFQATT and CDR2 SNEGSKA come from the germline V gene (reference sequence). The CDR3 runs to 15 residues. This chain's CDR3 is CSTRVLTGGREKLFF. The CDR3 DNA sequence: TGTAGTACTAGAGTTCTAACAGGGGGCCGAGAAAAACTGTTTTTT.

At least ten counts were recorded for this clonotype. The genes are TRBV10-3 and TRBJ1-1, with D unresolved. Trimming cost V 7 bases and J 5 bases, with 14 bases left between them. The V gene's germline CDR1 is ENHRY and CDR2 SYGVKD. The CDR3 is 13 residues long. CDR3 sequence (DNA): TGTGCCATCACCCCAGGACTCCCGACTGAAGCTTTCTTT. Its translation is CAITPGLPTEAFF.

Of note for this clonotype: The CDR3 carries no conserved terminal phenylalanine or tryptophan, so it likely arises from a read error. The chain is built from TRBV29-1 and TRBJ2-5, with D maybe TRBD1 (5 bases). The CDR3 covers 11 residues. The germline V gene encodes CDR1 SQVTM and CDR2 ANQGSEA. V lost 5 bases to trimming and J lost 7 bases, with 11 bases between them. The CDR3 reads CSVRGEGTQYL. CDR3 in DNA: TGCAGCGTTAGGGGTGAAGGGACCCAGTACTTA.

Of note for this clonotype: At one end the junction does not follow the germline gene, possibly because of a read error. The chain employs TRBV24-1 and TRBJ2-6, with D tentatively TRBD1 or TRBD2 (5 bases each). There are 19 residues in the CDR3. CDR1 and CDR2 from the germline V gene are KGHDR and SFDVKD. Here the CDR3 reads CVTCDNSGTGSSGANVLTF. Written as DNA, the CDR3 is TGTGTCACCTGTGACAACTCCGGGACGGGAAGCTCTGGGGCCAACGTCCTGACTTTC.

Of note for this clonotype: Since the CDR3 does not end with the conserved phenylalanine or tryptophan, this likely comes from a read error. CDR3 DNA: TGTGCCCGCAGTTTAAGCTGGGGCGGATCACCCCTCCACTAT. Protein product: CARSLSWGGSPLHY. The chain joins TRBV11-2 to TRBJ1-6, with D maybe TRBD1 (5 bases). The CDR3 consists of 14 residues. Germline CDR1 is SGHAT and CDR2 is FQNNGV.